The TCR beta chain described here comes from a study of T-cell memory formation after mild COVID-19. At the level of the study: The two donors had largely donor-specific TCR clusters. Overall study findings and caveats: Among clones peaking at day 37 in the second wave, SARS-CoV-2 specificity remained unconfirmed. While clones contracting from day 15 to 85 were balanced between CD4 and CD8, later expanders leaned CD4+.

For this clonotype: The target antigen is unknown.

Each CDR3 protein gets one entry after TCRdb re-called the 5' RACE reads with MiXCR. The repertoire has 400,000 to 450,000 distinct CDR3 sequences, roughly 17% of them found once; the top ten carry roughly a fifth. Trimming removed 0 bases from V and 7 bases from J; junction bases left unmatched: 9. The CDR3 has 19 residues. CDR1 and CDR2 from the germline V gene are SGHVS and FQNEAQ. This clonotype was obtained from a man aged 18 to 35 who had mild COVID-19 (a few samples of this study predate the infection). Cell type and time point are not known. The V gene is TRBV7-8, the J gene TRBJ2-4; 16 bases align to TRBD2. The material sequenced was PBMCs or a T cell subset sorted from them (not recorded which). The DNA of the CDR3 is TGTGCCAGCAGCTTAGCGCTTGTGGGACTAGCGGGGGGGCGGAACATTCAGTACTTC. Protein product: CASSLALVGLAGGRNIQYF.